These 12 T cell receptor beta chains were sequenced from one sample in a study of read filtering for tumor transcriptome and immune sequencing. From 400 to 450 ng of RNA, a library with molecular barcoded alpha/delta and beta/gamma adaptors was made. TCRdb analysed the reads with MiXCR anew, one entry per CDR3 protein. The table includes 100,000 to 150,000 distinct CDR3 sequences, roughly an eighth detected once. Specimen: a population of CD138-negative cells sorted from bone marrow. These receptors were collected from a donor at least 40 years old with multiple myeloma.

This clonotype turned up a few times. Just one base apart from a much larger clone, this may be a read error. The rearrangement joins TRBV5-1 to TRBJ2-1; D remains unclear. Germline CDR1 and CDR2: SGHRS and YFSETQ. This CDR3 contains 12 residues. CDR3 protein: CASGLWNNEQFF. CDR3 in DNA: TGCGCCAGCGGCTTGTGGAACAATGAGCAGTTCTTC.

As for this clonotype: An end of the junction differs from the germline gene, which may be a read error. The chain couples TRBV7-9 to TRBJ1-2; no reliable D call. Germline V gene lookup returns CDR1 SEHNR and CDR2 FQNEAQ (reference sequence). The CDR3 runs 13 residues. The CDR3 region is CASTPRDFYGYTF. For the CDR3, the DNA is TGTGCCAGCACCCCACGAGACTTCTATGGCTACACCTTT.

This clonotype was counted ten times or more. The chain recombines TRBV7-2 with TRBJ1-5, with 7 bases identical to TRBD1. This CDR3 contains 15 residues. CDR1 and CDR2 (germline): SGHTA, FQGNSA. V was pared by 1 base and J by 4 bases, with 4 bases of the junction left unmatched. The CDR3, as DNA: TGTGCCAGCAGCTTAGAAGGGGGCAGGAATCAGCCCCAGCATTTT. This sequence encodes CASSLEGGRNQPQHF.

At least ten counts were recorded for this clonotype. The gene calls are TRBV20-1 and TRBJ1-1; 10 nucleotides agree with TRBD1. The V and J ends lost 6 bases and 0 bases, in that order; junction bases with no gene match: 10. Germline CDR1 DFQATT, CDR2 SNEGSKA (reference sequence). The CDR3 has 16 residues. CDR3 coding DNA: TGCAGTGCGAGGCTCCGGGACAGGGGATTGAACACTGAAGCTTTCTTT. Its translation: CSARLRDRGLNTEAFF.

Comments on this clonotype: This clone may be a read error of a much larger clone one base away. This chain uses TRBV2 with TRBJ2-1; D may be TRBD1 or TRBD2 (6 bases each). Germline-derived CDR1 and CDR2 are SNHLY and FYNNEI. The CDR3 totals 19 residues. The V end was cut by 7 bases, the J end by 7 bases, with 32 bases between. This chain's CDR3 is CASKRGALLQSLALNEQFF. In nucleotides, the CDR3 is TGTGCCAGCAAGAGGGGGGCCTTACTCCAATCCTTGGCCCTGAATGAGCAGTTCTTC.

The table lists this clonotype with a few counts. The chain links TRBV2 to TRBJ2-5, with TRBD2 matching over 12 bases. V shed 4 bases and J 5 bases; nucleotides not matched to a gene: 8. This CDR3 contains 16 residues. The germline gives CDR1 SNHLY, CDR2 FYNNEI. This chain's CDR3 is CASSGASGRASETQYF. DNA for the CDR3: TGTGCCAGCAGTGGGGCTAGCGGGAGGGCCAGTGAGACCCAGTACTTC.

This clonotype was seen only a few times. The gene calls are TRBV4-1 and TRBJ2-2; D not resolved. The CDR3 runs to 15 residues. CDR1 is MGHRA, CDR2 YSYEKL, per germline. The ends were cut back, 3 bases at V and 0 bases at J, with 8 bases in the middle. CDR3 bases: TGCGCCAGCAGCCACATCCTTACGAACACCGGGGAGCTGTTTTTT. It translates to CASSHILTNTGELFF.

The table lists this clonotype with many counts. The chain recombines TRBV7-3 with TRBJ2-1; D might be TRBD2 (6 bases). Germline-derived CDR1 and CDR2 are SGHTA and FQGTGA. Trimming shortened V by 4 bases and J by 9 bases, and 22 bases separated the two germline ends. The CDR3 loop spans 16 amino acids. CDR3 protein: CASSSPPDSKGGEQFF. Written as DNA, the CDR3 is TGTGCCAGCAGCTCACCACCCGACTCCAAGGGAGGTGAGCAGTTCTTC.

As to this clonotype: This clone may be a read error of a much larger clone one base away. The chain uses TRBV29-1 and TRBJ2-2, with TRBD2 matching over 8 bases. V gave up 8 bases and J gave up 4 bases; unmatched junction bases: 0. The CDR3 is 11 residues long. Germline CDR1 reads SQVTM; CDR2 reads ANQGSEA. The CDR3 reads CSREGTGELFF. The DNA of the CDR3 is TGCAGCCGGGAGGGCACCGGGGAGCTGTTTTTT.

Many counts were recorded for this clonotype. This chain links TRBV19 with TRBJ2-2, with 7 bases matching TRBD1. This CDR3 is built from 14 residues. The V gene's germline CDR1 is LNHDA and CDR2 SQIVND (reference sequence). V shed 8 bases, J shed 5 bases, and the junction held 8 bases outside the gene matches. The CDR3 region is CASVPDRDTGELFF. DNA for the CDR3: TGTGCCAGTGTCCCTGACAGGGATACCGGGGAGCTGTTTTTT.

This clonotype was detected many times. This chain connects TRBV7-9 to TRBJ2-2; D gene uncertain. CDR1 is SEHNR, CDR2 FQNEAQ, per germline (reference sequence). The length of the CDR3 is 13 residues. With 5 bases removed from V and 5 bases from J, the gap between germline ends came to 9 bases. Here the CDR3 DNA reads TGTGCCAGCAGCCCCCATGGGACCGGGGAGCTGTTTTTT. This gives the protein CASSPHGTGELFF.

This clonotype was counted many times. This rearrangement joins TRBV5-1 to TRBJ1-5; D may be TRBD1 (6 bases). V lost 4 bases and J 0 bases, leaving 17 bases between the germline ends. The CDR3 has 17 amino acids. The germline V gene encodes CDR1 SGHRS and CDR2 YFSETQ. CDR3 sequence (DNA): TGCGCCAGCAGCGTCGTACAGGGCCGACATAGCAATCAGCCCCAGCATTTT. It encodes CASSVVQGRHSNQPQHF.